This record covers a single T cell receptor (beta chain). Its antigen is still unknown. The V end was cut by 6 bases, the J end by 5 bases, with 11 bases between. From germline, CDR1 is SGHVS and CDR2 FQNEAQ. The CDR3 length is 12 residues. The data stem from a study of TIL therapy for anti-PD-1-resistant metastatic lung cancer. About the study: Median tumor mutation burden was roughly 1.5 mutations per megabase.

General study findings and limits: This highly selected cohort may not generalize to typical lung cancer patients. Many TIL product clones were absent from baseline tumor, suggesting clonal contraction.

Time point: pre-treatment sample, taken before nivolumab and TIL therapy. Pleural nodules or supraclavicular lymph nodes made up most of the excised metastases sampled. Tumors were harvested before any PD-1/PD-L1 blockade. The immunoSEQ assay was v3. Measured with immunoSEQ multiplex PCR; TCRdb has only the in-frame clones, and not every one. The sample has approximately 97,000 clones; under 70% are singletons. Sequences were derived from tumor tissue, sampled at baseline. The chain employs TRBV7-8 and TRBJ2-7; D gene ambiguous. The receptor was derived from a person aged 25 to 80 with non-small cell lung cancer. In nucleotides, the CDR3 is TGTGCCAGCAGTCAAAACCTGAACGAGCAGTACTTC. It yields the protein CASSQNLNEQYF. Variable domain in full (rest from reference TRBV7-8 and TRBJ2-7): GAGVSQSPRYKVAKRGQDVALRCDPISGHVSLFWYQQALGQGPEFLTYFQNEAQLDKSGLPSDRFFAERPEGSVSTLKIQRTQQEDSAVYLCASSQNLNEQYFGPGTRLTVT.